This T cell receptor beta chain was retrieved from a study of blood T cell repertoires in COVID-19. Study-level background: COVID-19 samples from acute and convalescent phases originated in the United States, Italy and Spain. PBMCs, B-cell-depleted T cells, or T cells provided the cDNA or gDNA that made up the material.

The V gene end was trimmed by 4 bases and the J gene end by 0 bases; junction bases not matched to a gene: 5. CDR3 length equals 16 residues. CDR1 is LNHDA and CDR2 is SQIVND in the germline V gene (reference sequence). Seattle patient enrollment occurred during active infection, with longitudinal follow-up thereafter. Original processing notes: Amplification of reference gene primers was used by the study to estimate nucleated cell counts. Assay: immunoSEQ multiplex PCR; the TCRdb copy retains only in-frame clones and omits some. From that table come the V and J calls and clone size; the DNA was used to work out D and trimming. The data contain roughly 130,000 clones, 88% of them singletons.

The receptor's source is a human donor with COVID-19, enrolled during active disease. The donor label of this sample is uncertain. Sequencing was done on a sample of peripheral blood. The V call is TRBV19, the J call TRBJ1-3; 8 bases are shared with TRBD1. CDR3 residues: CASSTTGAASGNTIYF. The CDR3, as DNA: TGTGCCAGTAGTACGACAGGGGCGGCCTCTGGAAACACCATATATTTT. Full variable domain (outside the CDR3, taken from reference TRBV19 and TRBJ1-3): DGGITQSPKYLFRKEGQNVTLSCEQNLNHDAMYWYRQDPGQGLRLIYYSQIVNDFQKGDIAEGYSVSREKKESFPLTVTSAQKNPTAFYLCASSTTGAASGNTIYFGEGSWLTVV.